This TCR beta chain was identified in a study of blood T cells in healthy people across ages. Study at large: Template-switching capture recovered about one barcoded beta molecule per two T cells.

A second roughly 6 to 11 cycle PCR used barcoded and J-beta primers. TCRdb reprocessed the 5' RACE reads via MiXCR and lists one record per CDR3 protein. The sample has 1,300,000 or so distinct CDR3 sequences, around 55% seen once. V gave up 4 bases and J gave up 7 bases, with 10 bases separating them. This CDR3 contains 12 residues. V gene TRBV12-3 or TRBV12-4 combines with J gene TRBJ2-5; D call uncertain. This clonotype was obtained from a man aged 18 to 30 in good health. Sequenced: blood. CDR3 loop: CASSSEKRTQYF. Here the CDR3 DNA reads TGTGCCAGCAGTTCTGAAAAGAGGACCCAGTACTTC.